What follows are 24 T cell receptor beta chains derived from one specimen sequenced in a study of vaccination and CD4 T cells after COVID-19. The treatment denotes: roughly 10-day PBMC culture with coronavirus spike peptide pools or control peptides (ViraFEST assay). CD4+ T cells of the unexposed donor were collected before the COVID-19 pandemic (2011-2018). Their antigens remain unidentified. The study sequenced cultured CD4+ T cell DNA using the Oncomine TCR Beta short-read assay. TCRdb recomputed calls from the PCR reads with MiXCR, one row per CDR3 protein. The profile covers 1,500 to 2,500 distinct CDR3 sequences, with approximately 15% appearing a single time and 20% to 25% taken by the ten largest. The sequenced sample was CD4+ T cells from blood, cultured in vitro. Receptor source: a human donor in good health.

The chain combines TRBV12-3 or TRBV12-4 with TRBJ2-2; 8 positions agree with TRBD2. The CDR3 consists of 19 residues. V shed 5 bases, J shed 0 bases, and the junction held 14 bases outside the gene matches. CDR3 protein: CASSPWGSGDSANTGELFF. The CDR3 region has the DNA TGTGCCAGCAGTCCCTGGGGTAGCGGGGACTCCGCGAACACCGGGGAGCTGTTTTTT.

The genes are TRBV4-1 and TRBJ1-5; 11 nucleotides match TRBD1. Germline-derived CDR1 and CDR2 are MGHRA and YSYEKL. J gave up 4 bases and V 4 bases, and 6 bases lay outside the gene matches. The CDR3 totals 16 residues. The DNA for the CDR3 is TGCGCCAGCAGCCCGCGGACAGGGGGCGGGAATCAGCCCCAGCATTTT. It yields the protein CASSPRTGGGNQPQHF.

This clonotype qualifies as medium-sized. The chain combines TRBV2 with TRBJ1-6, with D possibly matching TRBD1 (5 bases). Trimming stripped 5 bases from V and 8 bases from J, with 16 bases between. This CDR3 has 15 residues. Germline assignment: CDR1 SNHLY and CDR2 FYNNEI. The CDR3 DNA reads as TGTGCCAGCAGTCGACGGGACGGAGGTGATTCACCCCTCCACTTT. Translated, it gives CASSRRDGGDSPLHF.

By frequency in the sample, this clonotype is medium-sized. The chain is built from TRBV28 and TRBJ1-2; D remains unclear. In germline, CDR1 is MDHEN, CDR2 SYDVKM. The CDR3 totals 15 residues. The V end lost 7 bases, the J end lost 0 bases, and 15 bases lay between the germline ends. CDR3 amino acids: CASTTALGSNYGYTF. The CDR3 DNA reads TGTGCCAGCACCACAGCGCTTGGGTCTAACTATGGCTACACCTTC.

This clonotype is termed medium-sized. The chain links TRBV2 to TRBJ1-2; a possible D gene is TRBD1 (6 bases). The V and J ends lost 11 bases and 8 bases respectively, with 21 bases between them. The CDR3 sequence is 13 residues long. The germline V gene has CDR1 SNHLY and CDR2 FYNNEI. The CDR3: CAAAGHPLGGYTF. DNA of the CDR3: TGTGCCGCCGCGGGACACCCCCTGGGGGGCTACACCTTC.

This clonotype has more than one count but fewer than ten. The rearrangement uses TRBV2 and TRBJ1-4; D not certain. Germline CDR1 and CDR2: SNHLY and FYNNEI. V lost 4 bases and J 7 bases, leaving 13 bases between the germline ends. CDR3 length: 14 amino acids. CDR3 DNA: TGTGCCAGCAGTGCAGCAGCCCTGCCTGAAAAACTGTTTTTT. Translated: CASSAAALPEKLFF.

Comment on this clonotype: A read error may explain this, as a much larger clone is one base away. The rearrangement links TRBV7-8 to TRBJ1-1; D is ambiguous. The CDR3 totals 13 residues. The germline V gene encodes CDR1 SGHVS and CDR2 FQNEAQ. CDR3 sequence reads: CASSLGANTEAYF. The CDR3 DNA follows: TGTGCCAGCAGCTTAGGAGCGAACACTGAAGCTTACTTT.

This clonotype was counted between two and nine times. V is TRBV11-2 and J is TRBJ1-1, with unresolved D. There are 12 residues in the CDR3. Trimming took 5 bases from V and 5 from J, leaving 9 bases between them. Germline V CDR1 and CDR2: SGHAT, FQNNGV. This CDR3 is CASSVPYTEAFF. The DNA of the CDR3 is TGTGCCAGCAGCGTACCTTATACTGAAGCTTTCTTT. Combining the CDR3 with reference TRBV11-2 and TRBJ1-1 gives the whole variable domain EAGVAQSPRYKIIEKRQSVAFWCNPISGHATLYWYQQILGQGPKLLIQFQNNGVVDDSQLPKDRFSAERLKGVDSTLKIQPAKLEDSAVYLCASSVPYTEAFFGQGTRLTVV.

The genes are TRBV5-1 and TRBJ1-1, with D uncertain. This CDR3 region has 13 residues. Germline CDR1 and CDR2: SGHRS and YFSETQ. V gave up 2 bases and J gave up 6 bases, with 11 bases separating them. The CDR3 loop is CASSLFLASEAFF. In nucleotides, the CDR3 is TGCGCCAGCAGCTTATTTCTTGCGTCTGAAGCTTTCTTT.

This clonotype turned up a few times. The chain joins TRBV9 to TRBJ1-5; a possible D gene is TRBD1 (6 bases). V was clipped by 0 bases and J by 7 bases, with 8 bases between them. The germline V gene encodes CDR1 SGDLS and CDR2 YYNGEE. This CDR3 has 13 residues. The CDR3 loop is CASSVDQGQPQHF. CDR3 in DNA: TGTGCCAGCAGCGTAGATCAGGGGCAGCCCCAGCATTTT.

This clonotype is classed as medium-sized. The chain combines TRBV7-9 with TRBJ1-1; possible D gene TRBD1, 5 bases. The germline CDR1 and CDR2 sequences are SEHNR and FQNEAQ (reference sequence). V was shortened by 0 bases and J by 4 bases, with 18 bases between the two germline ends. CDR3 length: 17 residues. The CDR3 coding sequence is TGTGCCAGCAGCTTAGCGGGGCAGGGTTGGAGTATCACTGAAGCTTTCTTT. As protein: CASSLAGQGWSITEAFF.

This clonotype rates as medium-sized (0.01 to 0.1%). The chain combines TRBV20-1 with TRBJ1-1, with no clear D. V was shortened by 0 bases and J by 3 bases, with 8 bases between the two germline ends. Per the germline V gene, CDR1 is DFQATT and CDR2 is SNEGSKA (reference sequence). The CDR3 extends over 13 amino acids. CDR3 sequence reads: CSAREAGHTEAFF. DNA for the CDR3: TGCAGTGCTAGAGAGGCGGGTCACACTGAAGCTTTCTTT.

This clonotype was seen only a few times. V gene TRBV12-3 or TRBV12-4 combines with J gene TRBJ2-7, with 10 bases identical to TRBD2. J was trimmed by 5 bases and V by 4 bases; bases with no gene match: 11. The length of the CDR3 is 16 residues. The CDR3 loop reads CASSSVAGGQGNEQYF. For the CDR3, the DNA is TGTGCCAGCAGTTCAGTAGCGGGAGGCCAGGGCAACGAGCAGTACTTC.

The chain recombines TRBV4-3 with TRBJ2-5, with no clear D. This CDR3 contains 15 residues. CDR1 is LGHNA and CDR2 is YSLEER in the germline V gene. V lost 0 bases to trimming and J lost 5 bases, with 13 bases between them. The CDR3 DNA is TGCGCCAGCAGCCAAGAGGGCCTAAAGAGCGAGACCCAGTACTTC. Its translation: CASSQEGLKSETQYF.

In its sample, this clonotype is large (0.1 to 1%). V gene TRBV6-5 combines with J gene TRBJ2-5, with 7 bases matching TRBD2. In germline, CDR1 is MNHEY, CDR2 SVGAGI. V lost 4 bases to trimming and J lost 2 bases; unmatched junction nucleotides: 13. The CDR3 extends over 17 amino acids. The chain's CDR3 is CASSFPFGSGSQETQYF. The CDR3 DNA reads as TGTGCCAGCAGTTTCCCTTTTGGTAGCGGGTCGCAAGAGACCCAGTACTTC.

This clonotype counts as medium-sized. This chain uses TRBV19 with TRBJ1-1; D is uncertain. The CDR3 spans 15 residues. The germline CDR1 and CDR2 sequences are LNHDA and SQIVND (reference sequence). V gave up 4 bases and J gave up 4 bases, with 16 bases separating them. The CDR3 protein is CASSKPRLGTTEAFF. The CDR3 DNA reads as TGTGCCAGTAGTAAACCGAGACTGGGCACCACTGAAGCTTTCTTT.

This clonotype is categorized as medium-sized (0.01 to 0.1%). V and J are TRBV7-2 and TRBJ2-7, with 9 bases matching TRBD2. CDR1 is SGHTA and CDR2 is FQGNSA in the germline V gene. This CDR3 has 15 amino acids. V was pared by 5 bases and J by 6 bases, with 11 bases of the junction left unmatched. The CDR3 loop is CASSPLAGTGGEQYF. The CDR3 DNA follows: TGTGCCAGCAGCCCCCTAGCGGGGACTGGGGGCGAGCAGTACTTC.

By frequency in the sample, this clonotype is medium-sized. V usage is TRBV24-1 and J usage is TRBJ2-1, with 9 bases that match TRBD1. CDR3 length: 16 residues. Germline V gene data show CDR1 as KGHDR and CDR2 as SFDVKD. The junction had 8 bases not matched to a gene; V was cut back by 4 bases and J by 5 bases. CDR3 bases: TGTGCCACCAGTGACACCGGGACAGGGATTAACAATGAGCAGTTCTTC. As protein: CATSDTGTGINNEQFF.

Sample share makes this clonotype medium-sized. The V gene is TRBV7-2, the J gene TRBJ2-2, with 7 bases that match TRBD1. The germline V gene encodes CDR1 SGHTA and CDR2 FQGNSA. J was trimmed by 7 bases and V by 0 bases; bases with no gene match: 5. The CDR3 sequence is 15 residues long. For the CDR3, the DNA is TGTGCCAGCAGCTTAGCGCTGGGACAGATCGGGGAGCTGTTTTTT. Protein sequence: CASSLALGQIGELFF. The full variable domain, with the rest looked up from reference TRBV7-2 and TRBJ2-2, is GAGVSQSPSNKVTEKGKDVELRCDPISGHTALYWYRQSLGQGLEFLIYFQGNSAPDKSGLPSDRFSAERTGGSVSTLTIQRTQQEDSAVYLCASSLALGQIGELFFGEGSRLTVL.

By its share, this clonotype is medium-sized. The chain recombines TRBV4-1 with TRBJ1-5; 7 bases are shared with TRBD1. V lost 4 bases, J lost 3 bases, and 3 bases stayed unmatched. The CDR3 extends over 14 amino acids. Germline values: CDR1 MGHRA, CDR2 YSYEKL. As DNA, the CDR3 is TGCGCCAGCAGCCTGGGACAGAACAATCAGCCCCAGCATTTT. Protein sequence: CASSLGQNNQPQHF.

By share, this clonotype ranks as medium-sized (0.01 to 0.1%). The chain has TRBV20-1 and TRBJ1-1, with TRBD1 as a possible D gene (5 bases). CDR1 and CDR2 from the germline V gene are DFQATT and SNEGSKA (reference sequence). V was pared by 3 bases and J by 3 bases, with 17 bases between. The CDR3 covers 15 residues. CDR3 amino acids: CSARSGQGHYTEAFF. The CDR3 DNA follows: TGCAGTGCTAGGTCCGGGCAGGGTCATTACACTGAAGCTTTCTTT.

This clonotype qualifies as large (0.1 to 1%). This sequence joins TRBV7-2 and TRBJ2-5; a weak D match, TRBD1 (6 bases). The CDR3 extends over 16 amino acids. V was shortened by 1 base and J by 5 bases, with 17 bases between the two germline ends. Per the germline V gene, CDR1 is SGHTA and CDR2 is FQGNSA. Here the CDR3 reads CASSLVSSQGGETQYF. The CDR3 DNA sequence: TGTGCCAGCAGCTTAGTTTCCTCGCAAGGGGGTGAGACCCAGTACTTC.

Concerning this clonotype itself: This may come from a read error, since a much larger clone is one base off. CDR3 sequence: CASSLALPSCNEQFF. Here the CDR3 DNA reads TGTGCCAGCAGCTTAGCCTTGCCGTCTTGCAATGAGCAGTTCTTC. The rearrangement links TRBV7-2 to TRBJ2-1, with no clear D. CDR3 size: 15 residues. V dropped 0 bases and J dropped 6 bases, with 12 bases sitting between them. Germline V gene data show CDR1 as SGHTA and CDR2 as FQGNSA.

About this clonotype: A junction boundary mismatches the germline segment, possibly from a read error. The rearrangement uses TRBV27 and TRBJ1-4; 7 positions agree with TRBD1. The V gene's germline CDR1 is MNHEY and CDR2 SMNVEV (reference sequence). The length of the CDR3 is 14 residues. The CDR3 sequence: CASTLRQGGGKTVF. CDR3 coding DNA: TGTGCCAGCACTCTAAGACAGGGTGGGGGAAAAACTGTTTTT.